This TCR beta chain was recorded in a study of CD8 T cells in ankylosing spondylitis. Generation of TCR beta libraries employed quantitative 5'-RACE incorporating molecular barcodes. In TCRdb, the 5' RACE reads were re-called with MiXCR into one record per CDR3 protein. The table has nearly 350,000 distinct CDR3 sequences, about 14% seen once. The source material was blood, either unsorted or a sorted T cell fraction (not recorded which). The receptor was derived from a male donor with ankylosing spondylitis or in good health (not recorded which).

Here the CDR3 DNA reads TGTGCCAGCAGCTTGTTGGCAGAACTCCAAGAGACCCAGTACTTC. Encoded protein: CASSLLAELQETQYF. The V and J genes are TRBV7-9 and TRBJ2-5; D is ambiguous. In germline, CDR1 is SEHNR, CDR2 FQNEAQ (reference sequence). CDR3 length: 15 amino acids. V dropped 3 bases and J dropped 1 base, with 12 bases sitting between them.